Below, 5 T cell receptor beta chains from the same sample are listed, as sequenced in a study of cytomegalovirus exposure and HLA in healthy donors. Both 60 Vbeta primers and 13 Jbeta primers went into the PCR. The method was immunoSEQ multiplex PCR; TCRdb's version includes in-frame clones alone and lacks a portion of them. The sample includes roughly 200,000 clones, about two thirds of them seen just once. Specimen: PBMCs. The receptors here all came from a man between 40 and 49 years old in good health and CMV-seropositive.

V usage is TRBV18 and J usage is TRBJ2-7; D not certain. The V and J ends lost 2 bases and 5 bases respectively, with 7 bases between them. The CDR3 length is 12 residues. Germline CDR1 reads KGHSH; CDR2 reads LQKENI. Here the CDR3 reads CASSPESHEQYF. The CDR3 nucleotides are TGTGCCAGCTCACCAGAGTCCCACGAGCAGTACTTC.

This clone is a singleton in its sample. The V and J genes are TRBV9 and TRBJ2-7, with TRBD2 matching 9 bases. CDR3 size: 15 residues. Germline V gene data show CDR1 as SGDLS and CDR2 as YYNGEE. The V segment lost 2 bases and the J segment 0 bases; nucleotides outside the gene matches: 3. CDR3 residues: CASSVASGVSYEQYF. The CDR3 DNA sequence: TGTGCCAGCAGCGTGGCTAGCGGGGTCTCCTACGAGCAGTACTTC.

This clone showed up just once. The chain combines TRBV6-1 with TRBJ1-5, with TRBD1 matching over 11 bases. This CDR3 contains 15 residues. Per germline, CDR1 MNHNS and CDR2 SASEGT. J gave up 5 bases and V 10 bases, and 10 bases lay outside the gene matches. Here the CDR3 reads CAINKGQGDHQPQHF. CDR3 DNA: TGTGCCATCAATAAGGGACAGGGGGACCATCAGCCCCAGCATTTT.

The chain is built from TRBV13 and TRBJ1-5; a possible D gene is TRBD1 (6 bases). Germline V lookup: CDR1 PRHDT, CDR2 FYEKMQ (reference sequence). This CDR3 comprises 14 residues. Trimming pared 2 bases from V and 3 bases from J, leaving 8 bases between. The CDR3 loop is CASSLRGHNQPQHF. For the CDR3, the DNA is TGTGCCAGCAGCTTACGGGGACACAATCAGCCCCAGCATTTT.

This clone was seen a few times. V gene TRBV13 combines with J gene TRBJ2-2; weak D call: TRBD1 (6 bases). V shed 6 bases and J shed 6 bases, with 20 bases lying between them. This CDR3 region has 16 residues. Germline CDR1 PRHDT, CDR2 FYEKMQ (reference sequence). CDR3 amino acids: CASRLRGAGVSGELFF. CDR3 DNA sequence: TGTGCCAGCAGGTTAAGGGGCGCAGGGGTCTCCGGGGAGCTGTTTTTT.